This T cell receptor beta chain comes out of a study of T cell responses to AZD1222 COVID-19 vaccine. Assay used: immunoSEQ multiplex PCR; TCRdb lists only in-frame clones, some missing. This repertoire shows fewer than 150,000 clones, more than 75% found once; its top ten account for about 4%. Germline V gives CDR1 LGHNA, CDR2 YSLEER. The CDR3 consists of 15 residues. Trimming shortened V by 0 bases and J by 4 bases, and 12 bases separated the two germline ends. This clone was observed once. The V gene is TRBV4-3, the J gene TRBJ1-2, with D unresolved. This sequence originates from an adult who received the AZD1222 COVID-19 vaccine. The material sequenced was peripheral blood, taken 28 days after the second AZD1222 dose. CDR3 residues: CASSQEYQAGYGYTF. CDR3 coding DNA: TGCGCCAGCAGCCAAGAATATCAGGCCGGCTATGGCTACACCTTC.